The 25 T cell receptor beta chains listed next were all sequenced from one sample in a study of regulatory T cells in long-lasting Graves disease (TCRdb year 2021). The protocol used for the library was multiplex PCR. Instrument used: Illumina HiSeq 4000. To build TCR beta libraries, CDR3 regions were amplified by Arm-PCR using iRepertoire HTBI primers. TCRdb took the public reads, trimmed them with fastp at Q25, ran MiXCR for clone calling and kept in-frame beta chains. Under each unique CDR3 protein, matching rows form one entry showing the most common genes and DNA. The sample table shows approximately 490,000 distinct CDR3 sequences, and 15% to 20% are seen once. Less than 15% of the sample belongs to the ten largest clones. The sample's time point label, in plain terms: newly diagnosed GD, antithyroid drugs for less than 3 months. For both TCR sequencing and RNA sequencing, RNA was extracted from PBMCs in TRIzol.

These same data were also listed under a study on T cells in Graves' hyperthyroidism and ophthalmopathy.

The source was peripheral blood mononuclear cells (PBMCs), collected at new diagnosis, from a patient treated with antithyroid drugs. These receptor sequences come from a man aged 35 to 55 with Graves disease. Donor details come from another sample of the same person, matched by shared clones.

At least ten counts were recorded for this clonotype. The rearrangement uses TRBV12-3 or TRBV12-4 and TRBJ2-7; perhaps TRBD2 as D (5 bases). V was cut by 3 bases and J by 3 bases, with 15 bases left in between. The length of the CDR3 is 15 residues. CDR3 DNA: TGTGCCAGCAGTTTGCCGACTAAGAATCTCTACGAGCAGTACTTC. It translates to CASSLPTKNLYEQYF.

This clonotype occurred a few times. CDR3 sequence reads: CASSPGGGTRAGANVLTF. In DNA form, the CDR3 reads TGTGCCAGTAGCCCCGGGGGGGGGACGAGGGCTGGGGCCAACGTCCTGACTTTC. The chain uses TRBV19 and TRBJ2-6; 8 bases match TRBD2. In germline, CDR1 is LNHDA, CDR2 SQIVND (reference sequence). The CDR3 runs to 18 residues. V shed 6 bases, J shed 2 bases, and the junction held 12 bases outside the gene matches.

The chain recombines TRBV15 with TRBJ2-1; perhaps TRBD1 as D (5 bases). There are 12 residues in the CDR3. Germline values: CDR1 LNHNV, CDR2 YYDKDF (reference sequence). The ends were cut back, 8 bases at V and 5 bases at J, with 10 bases in the middle. The CDR3 coding sequence is TGTGCCACCGGGGCGTCCCACAATGAGCAGTTCTTC. Its protein is CATGASHNEQFF.

This clonotype was observed many times. The CDR3: CASSLAGQGGYEQYF. The CDR3 DNA reads as TGTGCCAGCAGCTTAGCGGGGCAGGGTGGGTACGAGCAGTACTTC. The chain uses TRBV7-9 and TRBJ2-7; D may be TRBD1 (5 bases). The V gene lost 0 bases and the J gene lost 4 bases, with 13 bases spanning the gap. Germline assignment: CDR1 SEHNR and CDR2 FQNEAQ (reference sequence). This CDR3 is built from 15 residues.

This clonotype turned up a few times. This chain connects TRBV19 to TRBJ2-5; 12 nucleotides align to TRBD1. The CDR3 consists of 16 residues. V shed 5 bases and J 2 bases; nucleotides not matched to a gene: 6. CDR1 and CDR2 (germline): LNHDA, SQIVND (reference sequence). The chain's CDR3 is CASSARDRGHQETQYF. CDR3 nucleotides: TGTGCCAGTAGTGCTCGGGACAGGGGGCATCAAGAGACCCAGTACTTC.

This clonotype was seen repeatedly, ten times or more. The V gene is TRBV29-1, the J gene TRBJ2-7; D unclear. Between the trimmed V and J ends, which lost 6 bases and 1 base, there was a span of 10 bases. This CDR3 comprises 12 residues. Germline CDR1 reads SQVTM; CDR2 reads ANQGSEA. As DNA, the CDR3 is TGCAGCGTGGCCGCCGGATCCTACGAGCAGTACTTC. This translates into CSVAAGSYEQYF.

This clonotype was seen ten or more times. The chain links TRBV7-9 to TRBJ2-3, with a tentative D call TRBD2 (6 bases). Germline-derived CDR1 and CDR2 are SEHNR and FQNEAQ (reference sequence). This CDR3 has 16 residues. Trimming removed 1 base at V and 1 base at J, with 12 bases between. The CDR3 reads CASSLGSSGGTDTQYF. DNA for the CDR3: TGTGCCAGCAGCTTAGGAAGTAGCGGAGGCACAGATACGCAGTATTTT.

This clonotype was recorded many times. This chain joins TRBV20-1 and TRBJ2-1, with 8 bases identical to TRBD2. The CDR3 has 14 amino acids. The germline V gene has CDR1 DFQATT and CDR2 SNEGSKA (reference sequence). V shed 1 base, J shed 6 bases, and the junction held 5 bases outside the gene matches. CDR3 region: CSARAGGPINEQFF. CDR3 nucleotides: TGCAGTGCTAGAGCGGGAGGGCCGATCAATGAGCAGTTCTTC.

The chain carries TRBV6-2 or TRBV6-3 and TRBJ1-6; 8 nucleotides match TRBD1. This CDR3 has 13 amino acids. J was trimmed by 10 bases and V by 7 bases; bases with no gene match: 6. Germline V gives CDR1 MNHEY, CDR2 SVGEGT. The CDR3 loop reads CASTRGLGSPLHF. The CDR3 region has the DNA TGTGCCAGCACCAGGGGGCTAGGATCACCCCTCCACTTT.

This clonotype showed up just a few times. The rearrangement links TRBV7-8 to TRBJ1-6; the match to TRBD1 covers 10 bases. V shed 1 base, J shed 8 bases, and the junction held 5 bases outside the gene matches. In germline, CDR1 is SGHVS, CDR2 FQNEAQ. The CDR3 is made up of 16 amino acids. Written as DNA, the CDR3 is TGTGCCAGCAGCTTAGGGTCCGGGACAGGGGATTCACCCCTCCACTTT. Its translation: CASSLGSGTGDSPLHF. Combining the CDR3 with reference TRBV7-8 and TRBJ1-6 gives the whole variable domain GAGVSQSPRYKVAKRGQDVALRCDPISGHVSLFWYQQALGQGPEFLTYFQNEAQLDKSGLPSDRFFAERPEGSVSTLKIQRTQQEDSAVYLCASSLGSGTGDSPLHFGNGTRLTVT.

This clonotype was seen at least ten times. The V gene is TRBV28, the J gene TRBJ2-7, with D maybe TRBD1 (6 bases). The CDR3 has 14 residues. Trimming stripped 6 bases from V and 2 bases from J, with 14 bases between. The germline V gene has CDR1 MDHEN and CDR2 SYDVKM. The CDR3 protein is CASSERTVTYEQYF. The DNA for the CDR3 is TGTGCCAGCAGCGAACGGACAGTTACCTACGAGCAGTACTTC.

A few counts support this clonotype. The chain links TRBV29-1 to TRBJ2-1; the match to TRBD2 covers 11 bases. The ends lost 1 base at V and 11 bases at J; junction bases unmatched: 7. Germline loops: CDR1 SQVTM, CDR2 ANQGSEA. CDR3 length equals 14 residues. As DNA, the CDR3 is TGCAGCGTTGAAGGTAGCGGGAGGGTCTTTCAGCAGTTCTTC. Amino acid sequence: CSVEGSGRVFQQFF.

This clonotype was counted between two and nine times. The genes are TRBV6-5 and TRBJ2-1; 7 bases align to TRBD2. The CDR3 contains 17 residues. Trimming at V came to 0 bases and at J to 0 bases, leaving 5 bases not matched to a gene. The germline gives CDR1 MNHEY, CDR2 SVGAGI. CDR3 DNA sequence: TGTGCCAGCAGTTACTCGAGTACGGGAGGCTCCTACAATGAGCAGTTCTTC. Residues: CASSYSSTGGSYNEQFF.

This clonotype was counted ten times or more. The chain carries TRBV11-2 and TRBJ1-1; 7 bases match TRBD1. From germline, CDR1 is SGHAT and CDR2 FQNNGV. This CDR3 is built from 15 residues. Trimming took 5 bases from V and 1 from J; bases not matched to a gene: 7. CDR3 region: CASSGPGTANTEAFF. Written as DNA, the CDR3 is TGTGCCAGCAGCGGACCCGGGACAGCGAACACTGAAGCTTTCTTT.

Concerning this clonotype itself: An end of the junction differs from the germline gene, which may be a read error. The chain employs TRBV19 and TRBJ2-2, with a tentative D call TRBD2 (6 bases). From germline, CDR1 is LNHDA and CDR2 SQIVND (reference sequence). This CDR3 has 14 amino acids. DNA for the CDR3: TGTGCCAGTAGGGTCGGGGGAAACACCGGAGAGCTGTTTTTT. This encodes CASRVGGNTGELFF. The whole variable domain, filled in from reference TRBV19 and TRBJ2-2, reads DGGITQSPKYLFRKEGQNVTLSCEQNLNHDAMYWYRQDPGQGLRLIYYSQIVNDFQKGDIAEGYSVSREKKESFPLTVTSAQKNPTAFYLCASRVGGNTGELFFGEGSRLTVL.

This sequence joins TRBV6-9 and TRBJ2-2; 9 nucleotides align to TRBD2. This CDR3 has 18 amino acids. V lost 3 bases to trimming and J lost 6 bases; unmatched junction nucleotides: 14. The germline CDR1 and CDR2 sequences are MNHGY and SVAAGI. CDR3 amino acids: CASSYRIAGVMGAGELFF. CDR3 nucleotide sequence: TGTGCCAGCAGTTACCGGATAGCGGGAGTGATGGGAGCCGGGGAGCTGTTTTTT.

The sample holds a few counts of this clonotype. This sequence joins TRBV3-1 and TRBJ2-2, with D hard to call. The CDR3 is made up of 13 amino acids. Between the trimmed V and J ends, which lost 3 bases and 9 bases, there was a span of 11 bases. Germline CDR1 LGHDT, CDR2 YNNKEL (reference sequence). The CDR3 DNA is TGTGCCAGCAGCCACACCGACCCCCGGGAGCTGTTTTTT. Its translation is CASSHTDPRELFF.

The V gene is TRBV7-6, the J gene TRBJ1-3; unclear D gene. This CDR3 region has 16 residues. Looked up from germline, CDR1 is SGHVS and CDR2 is FNYEAQ. V dropped 1 base and J dropped 0 bases, with 10 bases sitting between them. The DNA of the CDR3 is TGTGCCAGCAGCTTAGGTTTAGGCGCCTCTGGAAACACCATATATTTT. Protein sequence: CASSLGLGASGNTIYF.

There are many counts of this clonotype. The chain is built from TRBV30 and TRBJ2-5; D gene ambiguous. V was shortened by 0 bases and J by 9 bases, with 17 bases between the two germline ends. CDR1 and CDR2 (germline): GTSNPN, SVGIG (reference sequence). This CDR3 contains 14 residues. CDR3 nucleotide sequence: TGTGCCTGGAGTGTAGATCGGCTTAGATCGGCCCAGTACTTC. Its translation: CAWSVDRLRSAQYF.

This clonotype appeared a few times. A junction boundary mismatches the germline segment, possibly from a read error. Here the CDR3 reads CASSLAEGSF. CDR3 coding DNA: TGTGCCAGCAGCTTAGCGGAGGGCAGCTTC. V is TRBV7-9 and J is TRBJ2-1, with D perhaps TRBD2 (6 bases). The germline CDR1 and CDR2 sequences are SEHNR and FQNEAQ (reference sequence). The CDR3 contains 10 residues.

The chain recombines TRBV24-1 with TRBJ2-1; 16 positions match TRBD2. Germline V CDR1 and CDR2: KGHDR, SFDVKD. Trimming cost V 4 bases and J 3 bases; bases outside gene matches: 8. The CDR3 extends over 19 amino acids. The CDR3 sequence is CATSDHGTSGRAYYNEQFF. The DNA for the CDR3 is TGTGCCACCAGTGACCATGGGACTAGCGGGAGGGCCTACTACAATGAGCAGTTCTTC.

This clonotype was detected ten times or more. The chain uses TRBV12-3 or TRBV12-4 and TRBJ2-7; D is uncertain. Trimming removed 2 bases from V and 4 bases from J, with 15 bases in between. The length of the CDR3 is 15 residues. The CDR3 loop reads CASSLTSVKGYEQYF. CDR3 in DNA: TGTGCCAGCAGTTTAACGTCAGTTAAAGGGTACGAGCAGTACTTC.

This clonotype occurred a few times. The V call is TRBV3-1, the J call TRBJ1-3; 7 bases line up with TRBD1. This CDR3 region has 19 residues. With 4 bases clipped from V and 0 bases from J, the junction kept 15 bases outside the gene matches. The germline V gene has CDR1 LGHDT and CDR2 YNNKEL (reference sequence). CDR3: CASSPYLPGQPVSGNTIYF. The CDR3 DNA reads as TGTGCCAGCAGCCCATATTTACCGGGACAGCCAGTCTCTGGAAACACCATATATTTT.

V and J are TRBV12-3 or TRBV12-4 and TRBJ2-1; 11 bases match TRBD2. J lost 4 bases, V lost 6 bases, and 11 bases had no gene match. The CDR3 extends over 17 amino acids. The DNA of the CDR3 is TGTGCCAGCAGCCCCGGGGGTAGCGGGAGGGTTTACAATGAGCAGTTCTTC. Translated: CASSPGGSGRVYNEQFF.

At least ten counts were recorded for this clonotype. This chain joins TRBV9 and TRBJ2-3, with D perhaps TRBD1 or TRBD2 (5 bases each). The CDR3 sequence is 14 residues long. CDR1 SGDLS and CDR2 YYNGEE come from the germline V gene. Between the trimmed V and J ends, which lost 0 bases and 5 bases, there was a span of 10 bases. The CDR3 loop reads CASSVGGVGDTQYF. The DNA of the CDR3 is TGTGCCAGCAGCGTAGGAGGGGTAGGAGATACGCAGTATTTT.